This entry lists 18 T cell receptor beta chains sequenced from one sample in a study of PD-1 blockade in classical Hodgkin lymphoma. TCRdb's copy holds only in-frame clones and misses some; the assay was immunoSEQ multiplex PCR. The sample has around 15,000 clones; roughly 89% are singletons. The time point denotes: cycle 4 day 1 (C4D1), after about 6 weeks of nivolumab. Relapses following autologous stem cell transplantation were seen in all patients, with brentuximab vedotin exposure varying. The study isolated CD8+ T cells from thawed PBMCs by magnetic negative selection. The specimen was CD8+ T cells from blood, collected before the fourth cycle of nivolumab. The receptors shown here come from a human donor with classical Hodgkin lymphoma.

The J gene is TRBJ1-1, the V gene TRBV27; a weak D match, TRBD1 (5 bases). The CDR3 loop spans 14 amino acids. V shed 3 bases and J shed 0 bases, with 8 bases lying between them. Germline V gene lookup returns CDR1 MNHEY and CDR2 SMNVEV (reference sequence). CDR3 amino acids: CASSLGGMNTEAFF. The CDR3 DNA follows: TGTGCCAGCAGTTTGGGGGGGATGAACACTGAAGCTTTCTTT.

The J gene is TRBJ2-7, the V gene TRBV27, with D hard to call. V dropped 0 bases and J dropped 2 bases, with 8 bases sitting between them. CDR1 is MNHEY and CDR2 is SMNVEV in the germline V gene (reference sequence). CDR3 size: 14 residues. CDR3 in DNA: TGTGCCAGCAGTTTATCTGGAAACACCTACGAGCAGTACTTC. It yields the protein CASSLSGNTYEQYF.

V and J are TRBV10-3 and TRBJ2-5; D is uncertain. In germline, CDR1 is ENHRY, CDR2 SYGVKD. The CDR3 spans 14 residues. Trimming removed 0 bases from V and 1 base from J, with 6 bases in between. CDR3 region: CAISESDIQETQYF. CDR3 coding DNA: TGTGCCATCAGTGAGTCAGACATCCAAGAGACCCAGTACTTC.

The chain joins TRBV28 to TRBJ2-2; no reliable D call. Germline assignment: CDR1 MDHEN and CDR2 SYDVKM. V lost 2 bases, J lost 0 bases, and 4 bases lay in between. The CDR3 sequence is 14 residues long. The CDR3, as DNA: TGTGCCAGCAGTTTAACAGCGAACACCGGGGAGCTGTTTTTT. It translates to CASSLTANTGELFF.

V gene TRBV28 combines with J gene TRBJ2-2; a weak D match, TRBD1 (5 bases). Trimming took off 2 bases at V and 2 bases at J, with 6 bases between the two ends. CDR1 is MDHEN and CDR2 is SYDVKM in the germline V gene. This CDR3 has 14 residues. CDR3 loop: CASSLRGNTGELFF. CDR3 sequence (DNA): TGTGCCAGCAGTTTAAGGGGAAACACCGGGGAGCTGTTTTTT.

CDR3 sequence: CASSEWGVADTQYF. The CDR3 nucleotides are TGTGCCAGCAGTGAATGGGGCGTCGCAGATACGCAGTATTTT. The genes are TRBV25-1 and TRBJ2-3; possibly TRBD1 for D (5 bases). V lost 1 base and J 4 bases, leaving 9 bases between the germline ends. From germline, CDR1 is MGHDK and CDR2 SYGVNS. The CDR3 is 14 amino acids.

The CDR3, as DNA: TGTGCCGGAGGACTAGCGGGGGGTACCTACAATGAGCAGTTCTTC. Its translation is CAGGLAGGTYNEQFF. This chain connects TRBV2 to TRBJ2-1; TRBD2 agrees at 14 bases. The V and J ends lost 11 bases and 2 bases, in that order; junction bases with no gene match: 5. Germline assignment: CDR1 SNHLY and CDR2 FYNNEI. The CDR3 contains 15 residues.

The J gene is TRBJ2-5, the V gene TRBV19, with D maybe TRBD1 (5 bases). V lost 3 bases, J lost 0 bases, and 11 bases lay in between. The CDR3 length is 15 residues. The germline gives CDR1 LNHDA, CDR2 SQIVND (reference sequence). CDR3 protein: CASSIRAGYQETQYF. CDR3 sequence (DNA): TGTGCCAGTAGTATTAGGGCAGGGTACCAAGAGACCCAGTACTTC.

J is TRBJ2-7 and V is TRBV19, with no clear D. The CDR3 is 14 amino acids. Germline values: CDR1 LNHDA, CDR2 SQIVND (reference sequence). Trimming stripped 5 bases from V and 0 bases from J, with 11 bases between. The CDR3 nucleotides are TGTGCCAGTAGTGGTGGTGATATCTCCTACGAGCAGTACTTC. Amino acids: CASSGGDISYEQYF. Full variable domain (outside the CDR3, taken from reference TRBV19 and TRBJ2-7): DGGITQSPKYLFRKEGQNVTLSCEQNLNHDAMYWYRQDPGQGLRLIYYSQIVNDFQKGDIAEGYSVSREKKESFPLTVTSAQKNPTAFYLCASSGGDISYEQYFGPGTRLTVT.

This clone was seen only a few times. This CDR3 is CASSAVLGQSSGNTIYF. The CDR3 DNA follows: TGTGCCAGCAGTGCAGTTCTAGGACAGAGCTCTGGAAACACCATATATTTT. This chain connects TRBV2 to TRBJ1-3; a weak D match, TRBD1 (6 bases). Germline V gene data show CDR1 as SNHLY and CDR2 as FYNNEI. Deletions cut 4 bases from V and 0 bases from J, with 16 bases between. CDR3 length: 17 amino acids.

The genes are TRBV10-3 and TRBJ2-1; no firm D call. V lost 1 base and J lost 8, with 12 bases in between. The CDR3 totals 14 residues. Germline V gene sequence: CDR1 ENHRY, CDR2 SYGVKD. The CDR3 nucleotides read TGTGCCATCAGTGAGTTCGGCGGCAGCGATGAGCAGTTCTTC. Protein product: CAISEFGGSDEQFF.

As DNA, the CDR3 is TGTGCCAGCAGATTAGACAGGGGACACGAGCAGTACTTC. Protein product: CASRLDRGHEQYF. J is TRBJ2-7 and V is TRBV28; the match to TRBD1 covers 8 bases. Germline CDR1 is MDHEN and CDR2 is SYDVKM. There are 13 residues in the CDR3. V trimming: 6 bases; J trimming: 5 bases; junction bases outside the gene matches: 6.

The chain employs TRBV11-2 and TRBJ1-4, with unresolved D. This CDR3 comprises 15 residues. Germline assignment: CDR1 SGHAT and CDR2 FQNNGV. Trimming took off 2 bases at V and 5 bases at J, with 12 bases between the two ends. The CDR3 reads CASSLMNTQNEKLFF. The CDR3 DNA follows: TGTGCCAGCAGCTTAATGAATACACAGAATGAAAAACTGTTTTTT.

This chain connects TRBV6-1 to TRBJ1-6; no firm D call. The CDR3 extends over 14 amino acids. Trimming removed 5 bases from V and 5 bases from J, with 10 bases in between. Germline V gene lookup returns CDR1 MNHNS and CDR2 SASEGT. In nucleotides, the CDR3 is TGTGCCAGCAGTTGGACGGGGAATAATTCACCCCTCCACTTT. Translating it yields CASSWTGNNSPLHF.

This sequence joins TRBV10-1 and TRBJ2-1; 10 bases are shared with TRBD2. This CDR3 has 17 amino acids. After removal of 1 base from V and 4 bases from J, the junction contained 7 bases not matched to a gene. The germline gives CDR1 WNHNN, CDR2 SYGVQD (reference sequence). The CDR3 loop is CASSELLAGDGYNEQFF. CDR3 DNA: TGCGCCAGCAGTGAGTTGCTAGCGGGGGACGGATACAATGAGCAGTTCTTC.

The chain uses TRBV2 and TRBJ2-1; D is perhaps TRBD1 or TRBD2 (5 bases each). Germline loops: CDR1 SNHLY, CDR2 FYNNEI. Trimming removed 2 bases from V and 8 bases from J, with 28 bases in between. CDR3 length: 19 amino acids. The CDR3 reads CASSELSGRLRVTNDEQFF. For the CDR3, the DNA is TGTGCCAGCAGTGAACTGTCGGGGCGGCTAAGGGTCACCAACGATGAGCAGTTCTTC.

The table lists this clone with a few counts. The chain carries TRBV7-9 and TRBJ1-2, with D unclear. V lost 1 base to trimming and J lost 1 base, with 10 bases between them. This CDR3 is 15 amino acids long. Germline CDR1 reads SEHNR; CDR2 reads FQNEAQ (reference sequence). This chain's CDR3 is CASSLGPGDNYGYTF. Written as DNA, the CDR3 is TGTGCCAGCAGCTTAGGACCTGGGGATAACTATGGCTACACCTTC.

This chain joins TRBV7-9 and TRBJ1-4; D possibly corresponds to TRBD1 (5 bases). CDR1 is SEHNR and CDR2 is FQNEAQ in the germline V gene (reference sequence). The CDR3 is 13 residues long. The germline V and J ends were trimmed by 3 bases and 4 bases, with 6 bases remaining between them. The chain's CDR3 is CASSFQGNEKLFF. The CDR3 region has the DNA TGTGCCAGCAGCTTTCAGGGTAATGAAAAACTGTTTTTT.